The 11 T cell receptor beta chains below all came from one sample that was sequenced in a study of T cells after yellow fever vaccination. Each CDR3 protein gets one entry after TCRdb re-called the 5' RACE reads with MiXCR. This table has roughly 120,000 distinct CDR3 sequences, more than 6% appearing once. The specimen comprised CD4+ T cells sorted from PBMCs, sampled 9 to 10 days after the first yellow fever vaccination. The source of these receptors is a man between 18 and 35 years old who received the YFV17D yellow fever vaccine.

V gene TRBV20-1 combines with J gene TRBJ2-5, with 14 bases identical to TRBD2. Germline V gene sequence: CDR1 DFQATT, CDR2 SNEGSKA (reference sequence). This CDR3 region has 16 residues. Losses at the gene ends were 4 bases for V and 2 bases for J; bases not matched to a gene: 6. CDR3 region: CSANPGTSGGQETQYF. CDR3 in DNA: TGCAGTGCTAACCCCGGGACTAGCGGGGGTCAAGAGACCCAGTACTTC.

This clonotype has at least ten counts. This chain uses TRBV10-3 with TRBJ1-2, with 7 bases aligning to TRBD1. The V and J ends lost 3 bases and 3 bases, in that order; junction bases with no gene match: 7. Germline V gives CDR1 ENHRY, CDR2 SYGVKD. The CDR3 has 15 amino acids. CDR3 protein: CAISESGGRDYGYTF. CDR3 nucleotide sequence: TGTGCCATCAGTGAATCAGGGGGACGAGACTATGGCTACACCTTC.

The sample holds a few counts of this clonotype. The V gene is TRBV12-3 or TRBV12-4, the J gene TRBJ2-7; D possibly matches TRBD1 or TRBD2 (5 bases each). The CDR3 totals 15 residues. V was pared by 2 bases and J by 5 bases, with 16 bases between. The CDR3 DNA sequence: TGTGCCAGCAGTTTAACCTTCGGGGCTATGAACGAGCAGTACTTC. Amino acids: CASSLTFGAMNEQYF.

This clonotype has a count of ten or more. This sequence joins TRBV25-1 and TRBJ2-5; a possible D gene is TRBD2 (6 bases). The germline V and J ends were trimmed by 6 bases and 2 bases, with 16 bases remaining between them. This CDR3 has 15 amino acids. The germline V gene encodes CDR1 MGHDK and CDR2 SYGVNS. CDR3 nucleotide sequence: TGTGCCAGCAGCGGACCTCCTAGCGTTCAAGAGACCCAGTACTTC. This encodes CASSGPPSVQETQYF.

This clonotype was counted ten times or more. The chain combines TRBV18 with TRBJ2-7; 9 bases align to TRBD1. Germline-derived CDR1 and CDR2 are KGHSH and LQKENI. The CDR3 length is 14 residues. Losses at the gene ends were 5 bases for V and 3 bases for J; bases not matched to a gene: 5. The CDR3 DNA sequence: TGTGCCAGCTCATCCGGGACAGGGAGCTACGAGCAGTACTTC. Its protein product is CASSSGTGSYEQYF.

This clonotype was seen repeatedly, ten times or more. The DNA for the CDR3 is TGTGCCAGCAGCCGGGACAGGGATCAGGGGCAGTACGTC. Its translation: CASSRDRDQGQYV. The gene calls are TRBV28 and TRBJ2-7, with TRBD1 matching over 9 bases. The germline gives CDR1 MDHEN, CDR2 SYDVKM. This CDR3 region has 13 residues. V was clipped by 6 bases and J by 9 bases; unmatched bases: 9.

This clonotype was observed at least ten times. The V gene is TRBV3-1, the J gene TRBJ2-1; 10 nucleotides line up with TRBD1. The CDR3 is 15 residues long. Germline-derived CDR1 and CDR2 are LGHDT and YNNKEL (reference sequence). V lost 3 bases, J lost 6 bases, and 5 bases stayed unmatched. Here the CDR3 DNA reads TGTGCCAGCAGCCATAGGCGGACAGGGGGCAATGAGCAGTTCTTC. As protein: CASSHRRTGGNEQFF.

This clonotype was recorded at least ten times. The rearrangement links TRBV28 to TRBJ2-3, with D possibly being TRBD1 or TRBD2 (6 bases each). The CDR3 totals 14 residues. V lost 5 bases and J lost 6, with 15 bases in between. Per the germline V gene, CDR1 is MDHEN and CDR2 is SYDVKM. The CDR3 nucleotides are TGTGCCAGCAGTCCACCGGGGGCGAAGGATACGCAGTATTTT. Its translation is CASSPPGAKDTQYF. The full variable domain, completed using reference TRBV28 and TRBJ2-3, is DVKVTQSSRYLVKRTGEKVFLECVQDMDHENMFWYRQDPGLGLRLIYFSYDVKMKEKGDIPEGYSVSREKKERFSLILESASTNQTSMYLCASSPPGAKDTQYFGPGTRLTVL.

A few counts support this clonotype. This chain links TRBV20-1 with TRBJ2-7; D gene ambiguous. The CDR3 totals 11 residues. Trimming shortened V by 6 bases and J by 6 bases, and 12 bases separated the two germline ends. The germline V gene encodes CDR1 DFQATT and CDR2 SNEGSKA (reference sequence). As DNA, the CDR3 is TGCAGTGCGGGCAAAACGGGCGAGCAGTACTTC. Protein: CSAGKTGEQYF.

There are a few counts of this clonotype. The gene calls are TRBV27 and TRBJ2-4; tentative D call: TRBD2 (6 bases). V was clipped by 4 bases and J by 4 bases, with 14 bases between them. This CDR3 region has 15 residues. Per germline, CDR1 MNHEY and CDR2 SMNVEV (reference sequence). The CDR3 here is CASSSGEQAKNIQYF. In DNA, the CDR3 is TGTGCCAGCAGTTCGGGGGAACAGGCGAAAAACATTCAGTACTTC.

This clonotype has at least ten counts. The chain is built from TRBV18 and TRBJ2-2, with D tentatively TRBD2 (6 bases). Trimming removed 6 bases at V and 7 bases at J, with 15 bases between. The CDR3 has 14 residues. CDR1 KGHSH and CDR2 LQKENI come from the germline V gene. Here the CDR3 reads CASSRSGGVGELFF. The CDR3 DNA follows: TGTGCCAGCTCCCGCTCCGGGGGAGTCGGGGAGCTGTTTTTT.